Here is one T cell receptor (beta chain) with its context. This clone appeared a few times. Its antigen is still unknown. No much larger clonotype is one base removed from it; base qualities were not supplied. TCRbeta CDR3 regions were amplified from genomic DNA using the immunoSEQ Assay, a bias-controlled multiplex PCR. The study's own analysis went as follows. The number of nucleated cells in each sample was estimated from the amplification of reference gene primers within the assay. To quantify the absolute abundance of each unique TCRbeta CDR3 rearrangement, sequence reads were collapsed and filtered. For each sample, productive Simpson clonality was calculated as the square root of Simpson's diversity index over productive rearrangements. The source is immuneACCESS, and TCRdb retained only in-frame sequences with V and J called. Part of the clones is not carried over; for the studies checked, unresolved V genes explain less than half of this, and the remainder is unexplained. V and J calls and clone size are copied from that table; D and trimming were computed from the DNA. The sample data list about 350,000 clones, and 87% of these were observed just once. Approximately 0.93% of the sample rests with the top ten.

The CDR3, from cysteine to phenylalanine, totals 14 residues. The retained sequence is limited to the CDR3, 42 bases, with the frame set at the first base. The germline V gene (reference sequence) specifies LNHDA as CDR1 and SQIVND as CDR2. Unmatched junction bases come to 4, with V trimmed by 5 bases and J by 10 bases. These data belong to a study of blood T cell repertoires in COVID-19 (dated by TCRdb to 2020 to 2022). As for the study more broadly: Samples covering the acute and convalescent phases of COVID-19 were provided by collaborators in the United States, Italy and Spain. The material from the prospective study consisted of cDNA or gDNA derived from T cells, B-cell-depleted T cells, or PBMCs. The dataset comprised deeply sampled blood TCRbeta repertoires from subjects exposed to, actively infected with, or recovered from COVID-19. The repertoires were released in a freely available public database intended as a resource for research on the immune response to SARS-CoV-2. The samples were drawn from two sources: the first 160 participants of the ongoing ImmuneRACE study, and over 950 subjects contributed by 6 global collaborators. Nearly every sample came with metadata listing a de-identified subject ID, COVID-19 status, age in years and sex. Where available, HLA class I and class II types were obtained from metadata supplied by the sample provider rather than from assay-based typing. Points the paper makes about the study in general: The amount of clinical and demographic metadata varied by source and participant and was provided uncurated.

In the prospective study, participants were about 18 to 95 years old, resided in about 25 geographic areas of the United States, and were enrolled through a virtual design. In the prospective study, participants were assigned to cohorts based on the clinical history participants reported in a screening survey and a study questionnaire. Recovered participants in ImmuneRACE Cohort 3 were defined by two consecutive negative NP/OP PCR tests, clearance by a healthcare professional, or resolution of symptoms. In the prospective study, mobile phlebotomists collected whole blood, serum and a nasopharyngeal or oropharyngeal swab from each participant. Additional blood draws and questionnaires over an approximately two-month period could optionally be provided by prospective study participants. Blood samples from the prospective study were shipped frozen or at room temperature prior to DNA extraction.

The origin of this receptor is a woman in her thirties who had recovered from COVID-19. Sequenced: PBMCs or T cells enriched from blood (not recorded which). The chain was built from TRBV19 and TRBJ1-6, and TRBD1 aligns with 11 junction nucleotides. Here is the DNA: TGTGCCAGTAGTCAAGGGACAGGGGGATCACCCCTCCACTTT. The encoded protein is CASSQGTGGSPLHF.